The 20 T cell receptor beta chains below all came from one sample that was sequenced in a study of vaccination effects on CD4 cells after COVID-19. Antigen-specific CD4+ T cells were expanded (with viral peptide pools) by the ViraFEST assay ahead of sequencing. Having been cultured for around ten days, the cells underwent CD4+ T cell isolation. The person was diagnosed with PCR-confirmed SARS-CoV-2 infection between March and December 2020. The repertoire was sequenced with immunoSEQ multiplex PCR; TCRdb's copy has only in-frame clones and lacks some. The repertoire holds over 20,000 clones, with just under 75% as singletons. These receptors' targets are unknown. The material sequenced was CD4+ T cells from PBMCs cultured with a peptide pool, taken before COVID-19 vaccination. Receptor source: a human donor who had a prior SARS-CoV-2 infection.

This clone is categorized as medium-sized. This sequence joins TRBV27 and TRBJ1-1; D gene uncertain. Germline V gene sequence: CDR1 MNHEY, CDR2 SMNVEV (reference sequence). V was cut by 4 bases and J by 5 bases, with 17 bases left in between. CDR3 length: 15 amino acids. Written as DNA, the CDR3 is TGTGCCAGCAGTTCTATGGAAGCAGGCTTAACTGAAGCTTTCTTT. Translation gives CASSSMEAGLTEAFF.

This clone appeared a single time. The CDR3 coding sequence is TGTGCCAGCAGTGAATCGGGGGCGCCGGGAACCGGGGAGCTGTTTTTT. Its protein is CASSESGAPGTGELFF. V usage is TRBV2 and J usage is TRBJ2-2; D could derive from TRBD1 or TRBD2 (6 bases each). Germline-derived CDR1 and CDR2 are SNHLY and FYNNEI. The CDR3 consists of 16 residues. V gave up 2 bases and J gave up 5 bases, with 15 bases separating them. Full variable domain (missing parts from reference TRBV2 and TRBJ2-2): EPEVTQTPSHQVTQMGQEVILRCVPISNHLYFYWYRQILGQKVEFLVSFYNNEISEKSEIFDDQFSVERPDGSNFTLKIRSTKLEDSAMYFCASSESGAPGTGELFFGEGSRLTVL.

This sequence joins TRBV9 and TRBJ2-1; 9 nucleotides agree with TRBD2. From germline, CDR1 is SGDLS and CDR2 YYNGEE. The CDR3 is 18 residues long. The J segment lost 7 bases and the V segment lost 4 bases, leaving 18 bases of the junction unmatched. The CDR3 reads CASSPGLLREGRGNEQFF. DNA for the CDR3: TGTGCCAGCAGCCCAGGACTCCTGCGGGAGGGCCGGGGGAATGAGCAGTTCTTC.

The chain is built from TRBV7-3 and TRBJ2-5; the D gene is possibly TRBD1 (6 bases). CDR3 length: 16 residues. From germline, CDR1 is SGHTA and CDR2 FQGTGA. Trimming took off 2 bases at V and 4 bases at J, with 17 bases between the two ends. The CDR3 DNA follows: TGTGCCAGCAGCTTAGGGGTAGGGGGTGTCACAGAGACCCAGTACTTC. It codes for CASSLGVGGVTETQYF.

In nucleotides, the CDR3 is TGTGCCACCCTAGCGGGGTCAGGGTCCCAGTACTTC. Protein sequence: CATLAGSGSQYF. V gene TRBV27 combines with J gene TRBJ2-5; TRBD2 matches at 9 bases. This CDR3 spans 12 amino acids. Germline trimming cut 10 bases from V and 9 bases from J; bases unmatched to any gene: 9. CDR1 is MNHEY, CDR2 SMNVEV, per germline (reference sequence).

J is TRBJ1-2 and V is TRBV2; a possible D gene is TRBD1 (5 bases). CDR1 SNHLY and CDR2 FYNNEI come from the germline V gene. The V gene lost 5 bases and the J gene lost 8 bases, with 18 bases spanning the gap. CDR3 length: 14 amino acids. CDR3 loop: CASSHRDAEEGYTF. In DNA form, the CDR3 reads TGTGCCAGCAGTCACCGGGACGCGGAAGAGGGCTACACCTTC.

This clone was observed once. In DNA, the CDR3 is TGTGCCAGCAGTAAGCGGACTAGCGGGACCTACAATGAGCAGTTCTTC. Protein product: CASSKRTSGTYNEQFF. The rearrangement uses TRBV6-2 or TRBV6-3 and TRBJ2-1; 12 bases fit TRBD2. J lost 2 bases, V lost 5 bases, and 4 bases had no gene match. The CDR3 consists of 16 residues. The germline V gene has CDR1 MNHEY and CDR2 SVGEGT.

This clone has only a few counts. This chain links TRBV5-4 with TRBJ2-7; possible D gene TRBD2, 5 bases. V lost 1 base to trimming and J lost 6 bases, with 11 bases between them. The CDR3 has 13 amino acids. CDR1 is SGHNT and CDR2 is YYREEE in the germline V gene (reference sequence). The CDR3 spells CASSLIGRGEQYF. CDR3 nucleotide sequence: TGTGCCAGCAGCTTGATAGGTCGGGGCGAGCAGTACTTC.

The J gene is TRBJ2-1, the V gene TRBV5-1, with 8 bases aligning to TRBD2. From germline, CDR1 is SGHRS and CDR2 YFSETQ. This CDR3 region has 15 residues. Trimming took 2 bases from V and 8 from J; bases not matched to a gene: 9. CDR3 amino acids: CASSFRAGGGDEQFF. The CDR3 nucleotides are TGCGCCAGCAGCTTTAGGGCGGGAGGCGGAGATGAGCAGTTCTTC.

As to this clone: A junction end diverges from the germline sequence, so it may reflect a read error. The rearrangement joins TRBV11-2 to TRBJ1-2; tentative D call: TRBD1 (6 bases). The germline V gene has CDR1 SGHAT and CDR2 FQNNGV. This CDR3 spans 15 amino acids. This CDR3 is CASSLDKTRTDSEDF. The CDR3 bases are TGTGCCAGCAGCTTAGACAAAACTCGGACGGACAGTGAGGACTTC.

This clone came up a few times. The gene calls are TRBV11-2 and TRBJ2-1; 13 bases agree with TRBD2. CDR3 length: 15 residues. The germline gives CDR1 SGHAT, CDR2 FQNNGV. The junction had 2 bases not matched to a gene; V was cut back by 5 bases and J by 4 bases. The CDR3: CASSGGLAGYNEQFF. The CDR3 DNA follows: TGTGCCAGCAGCGGGGGACTAGCGGGATACAATGAGCAGTTCTTC. Looking up the rest from reference TRBV11-2 and TRBJ2-1 gives the full variable domain: EAGVAQSPRYKIIEKRQSVAFWCNPISGHATLYWYQQILGQGPKLLIQFQNNGVVDDSQLPKDRFSAERLKGVDSTLKIQPAKLEDSAVYLCASSGGLAGYNEQFFGPGTRLTVL.

The chain has TRBV10-3 and TRBJ2-1; 7 bases align to TRBD1. The CDR3 length is 16 residues. CDR1 is ENHRY, CDR2 SYGVKD, per germline. Unmatched junction bases numbered 13, after V lost 3 bases and J lost 8 bases. Written as DNA, the CDR3 is TGTGCCATCAGTGATAGACAGGGAAGGGTGGACGATGAGCAGTTCTTC. It specifies CAISDRQGRVDDEQFF.

This rearrangement joins TRBV9 to TRBJ1-5, with no clear D. V lost 4 bases and J 0 bases, leaving 5 bases between the germline ends. Germline CDR1 and CDR2: SGDLS and YYNGEE. The CDR3 contains 13 residues. This CDR3 is CASSPSSNQPQHF. In DNA form, the CDR3 reads TGTGCCAGCAGCCCCTCTAGCAATCAGCCCCAGCATTTT.

This chain joins TRBV6-5 and TRBJ1-2; unclear D gene. The CDR3 is 14 residues long. Between the trimmed V and J ends, which lost 2 bases and 6 bases, there was a span of 13 bases. The germline CDR1 and CDR2 sequences are MNHEY and SVGAGI. CDR3 protein: CASSYVSAYDGYTF. CDR3 sequence (DNA): TGTGCCAGCAGTTACGTTTCGGCATATGATGGCTACACCTTC.

Here the CDR3 reads CASSSSAGGLGTDTQYF. In DNA form, the CDR3 reads TGCGCCAGCAGCTCATCTGCGGGAGGCTTAGGCACAGATACGCAGTATTTT. V usage is TRBV5-1 and J usage is TRBJ2-3, with TRBD2 matching over 8 bases. In germline, CDR1 is SGHRS, CDR2 YFSETQ. This CDR3 is built from 17 residues. V shed 3 bases, J shed 1 base, and the junction held 10 bases outside the gene matches.

The CDR3 DNA reads TGCGCCAGCAGCTTGGTGGCGGCCTACAATGAGCAGTTCTTC. Translated: CASSLVAAYNEQFF. This chain connects TRBV5-1 to TRBJ2-1, with no clear D. Germline CDR1 SGHRS, CDR2 YFSETQ. Trimming left V 0 bases short and J 2 bases short, with 6 bases between. This CDR3 has 14 amino acids.

The rearrangement links TRBV5-4 to TRBJ2-5; the match to TRBD2 covers 7 bases. J lost 5 bases, V lost 4 bases, and 5 bases had no gene match. The CDR3 is 13 residues long. The V gene's germline CDR1 is SGHNT and CDR2 YYREEE (reference sequence). CDR3 nucleotide sequence: TGTGCCAGCAGCCTGAGGACTAGTGAGACCCAGTACTTC. It yields the protein CASSLRTSETQYF.

This clone came up once. V is TRBV30 and J is TRBJ1-2; D is possibly TRBD1 (5 bases). The CDR3 is 13 amino acids. Germline CDR1 GTSNPN, CDR2 SVGIG (reference sequence). V dropped 0 bases and J dropped 5 bases, with 10 bases sitting between them. The CDR3 DNA is TGTGCCTGGAGTGTAACGCGACAGTATGGCTACACCTTC. As protein: CAWSVTRQYGYTF.

The rearrangement joins TRBV7-6 to TRBJ2-7; D ambiguous. Germline CDR1 reads SGHVS; CDR2 reads FNYEAQ. Trimming pared 1 base from V and 2 bases from J, leaving 12 bases between. The CDR3 is 15 residues long. CDR3 nucleotide sequence: TGTGCCAGCAGCTTAGATTTTGGCTTCACCTACGAGCAGTACTTC. The encoded protein is CASSLDFGFTYEQYF. Filled out from reference TRBV7-6 and TRBJ2-7, the complete variable domain reads GAGVSQSPRYKVTKRGQDVALRCDPISGHVSLYWYRQALGQGPEFLTYFNYEAQQDKSGLPNDRFSAERPEGSISTLTIQRTEQRDSAMYRCASSLDFGFTYEQYFGPGTRLTVT.

This chain links TRBV7-9 with TRBJ2-3; D may be TRBD2 (5 bases). Trimming took off 3 bases at V and 3 bases at J, with 7 bases between the two ends. Germline V gene lookup returns CDR1 SEHNR and CDR2 FQNEAQ (reference sequence). The CDR3 consists of 13 residues. The CDR3 region is CASSFSGTDTQYF. CDR3 DNA sequence: TGTGCCAGCAGCTTCTCGGGGACAGATACGCAGTATTTT.